A single sample is the source of the 2 T cell receptor beta chains below, sequenced in a study of CD8+CD57+ T cells in acquired aplastic anemia. It was patients with CD8+CD57+ cell expansion by flow cytometry who were chosen for sequencing. For CDR3 and TCR beta VDJ profiling, genomic DNA was the template used. TCRdb redid the calling of the reads with MiXCR, one entry per CDR3 protein. The repertoire has roughly 98,000 distinct CDR3 sequences, less than 75% of them found once; the top ten carry roughly 60%. The sequenced sample was sorted CD4+, CD8+, or CD8+CD57+ T cells (not recorded which) from PBMCs. These receptors all stem from a human donor with aplastic anemia.

The V and J genes are TRBV29-1 and TRBJ2-3; D ambiguous. The germline CDR1 and CDR2 sequences are SQVTM and ANQGSEA. This CDR3 comprises 10 residues. The V end was cut by 7 bases, the J end by 2 bases, with 4 bases between. The CDR3 sequence is CSAHTDTQYF. In DNA form, the CDR3 reads TGCAGCGCGCACACAGATACGCAGTATTTT.

The chain has TRBV13 and TRBJ2-7; 7 bases match TRBD2. Germline assignment: CDR1 PRHDT and CDR2 FYEKMQ (reference sequence). V trimming: 5 bases; J trimming: 3 bases; junction bases outside the gene matches: 7. The CDR3 runs to 14 residues. The CDR3 here is CASSPHGGSYEQYF. Written as DNA, the CDR3 is TGTGCCAGCAGCCCCCACGGGGGGAGCTACGAGCAGTACTTC.